This T cell receptor (beta chain) was sequenced in a study of blood T cell repertoires in COVID-19. Profiling relied on immunoSEQ multiplex PCR, and the TCRdb table lists in-frame clones only, not all of them. The sample consists of under 400,000 clones, 87% of them appearing once. Sequenced input: PBMCs or T cells enriched from blood (not recorded which). This TCR was sampled from a man aged 35 to 55 in a cohort exposed to, infected with or recovered from COVID-19 (not recorded which).

Here the CDR3 DNA reads TGTGCCAGCAGTCCTCTAGCGGGAGGGTTGTACGAGCAGTACTTC. This encodes CASSPLAGGLYEQYF. J is TRBJ2-7 and V is TRBV7-9; 12 bases fit TRBD2. The J segment lost 4 bases and the V segment lost 6 bases, leaving 7 bases of the junction unmatched. Germline CDR1 is SEHNR and CDR2 is FQNEAQ (reference sequence). The CDR3 is made up of 15 amino acids.